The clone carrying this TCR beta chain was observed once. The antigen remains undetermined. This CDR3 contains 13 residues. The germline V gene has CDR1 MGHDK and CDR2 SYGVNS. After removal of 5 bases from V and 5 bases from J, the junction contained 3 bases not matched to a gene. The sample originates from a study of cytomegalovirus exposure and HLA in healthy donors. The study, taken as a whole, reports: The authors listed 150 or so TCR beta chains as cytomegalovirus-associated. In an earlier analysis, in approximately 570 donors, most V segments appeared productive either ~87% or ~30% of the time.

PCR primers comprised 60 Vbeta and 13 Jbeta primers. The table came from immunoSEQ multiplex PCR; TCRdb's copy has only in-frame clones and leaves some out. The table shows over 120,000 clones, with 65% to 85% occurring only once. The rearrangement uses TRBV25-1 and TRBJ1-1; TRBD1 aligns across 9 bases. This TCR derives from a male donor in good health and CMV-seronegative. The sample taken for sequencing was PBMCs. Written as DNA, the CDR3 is TGTGCCAGCAGTACAGGGGGCGGGACTGAAGCTTTCTTT. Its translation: CASSTGGGTEAFF.